This T cell receptor beta chain originates from a study of blood T cell repertoires in COVID-19 (dated by TCRdb to about 2020). Background for the entire study: The collaborator samples originated in the United States, Italy and Spain and spanned the acute and convalescent phases of COVID-19. The prospective study material was composed of cDNA or gDNA derived from T cells, B-cell-depleted T cells, or PBMCs. Subjects who had been exposed to COVID-19, were actively infected with it, or had recovered from it provided the deeply sampled blood TCRbeta repertoires that made up the dataset. The repertoires were released in a freely available public database intended as a resource for research on the immune response to SARS-CoV-2. Samples came from the ongoing ImmuneRACE study (first 160 participants) plus 1,254 subjects from 6 global collaborators. Sample metadata almost always included a de-identified subject ID, COVID-19 status, age in years and sex. Where available, HLA class I and class II types were taken from metadata supplied by the sample provider and were not determined by assay-based typing. Results and caveats for the whole study, not just this receptor: The quantity of clinical and demographic metadata differed by source and by participant and was supplied without curation.

The collaborating institutions used their own protocols to collect whole blood in K2EDTA tubes. For TCRbeta analysis, collaborators shipped samples as frozen whole blood, isolated PBMCs, or DNA extracted from either of those sample types. CDR1 GTSNPN and CDR2 SVGIG were looked up in the germline V gene (reference sequence). V is trimmed back by 5 bases and J by 6 bases, and the junction contains 8 bases that no gene match accounts for. The CDR3 starts with the cysteine, ends with the phenylalanine, and has 15 residues. Only the CDR3 region is kept as DNA, spanning 45 bases read in frame from base 1. Turning to this clone: The antigen this receptor binds is unknown. Base qualities are missing; no much larger clone stands one base away.

TCRbeta CDR3 regions were amplified from genomic DNA by means of the immunoSEQ Assay, a bias-controlled multiplex PCR. Concerning the study's data processing: The number of nucleated cells in each sample was estimated from the amplification of reference gene primers within the assay. To quantify the absolute abundance of each unique TCRbeta CDR3 rearrangement, sequence reads were collapsed and filtered. For each sample, productive Simpson clonality was calculated as the square root of Simpson's diversity index across productive rearrangements. This immuneACCESS table, as held by TCRdb, lists in-frame sequences with V and J called but not all clones. Of the missing ones, under half trace to an unresolved V gene in checked studies; the others have no known cause. That table gives V, J and clone size, and the DNA gave D and trimming. In all, the sample holds roughly 34,000 clones, and over 70% of those were seen once. In total, the top ten clones hold around 9.1% of the sample.

The chain is made from TRBV30 and TRBJ2-3; TRBD2 agrees with 13 junctional bases. Sequenced input: peripheral blood. The TCR comes from an elderly man with active COVID-19. The DNA sequence is as follows: TGTGCCTGGGCTAAGGGGACTAGCGGGAAGGATACGCAGTATTTT. This yields the protein CAWAKGTSGKDTQYF.